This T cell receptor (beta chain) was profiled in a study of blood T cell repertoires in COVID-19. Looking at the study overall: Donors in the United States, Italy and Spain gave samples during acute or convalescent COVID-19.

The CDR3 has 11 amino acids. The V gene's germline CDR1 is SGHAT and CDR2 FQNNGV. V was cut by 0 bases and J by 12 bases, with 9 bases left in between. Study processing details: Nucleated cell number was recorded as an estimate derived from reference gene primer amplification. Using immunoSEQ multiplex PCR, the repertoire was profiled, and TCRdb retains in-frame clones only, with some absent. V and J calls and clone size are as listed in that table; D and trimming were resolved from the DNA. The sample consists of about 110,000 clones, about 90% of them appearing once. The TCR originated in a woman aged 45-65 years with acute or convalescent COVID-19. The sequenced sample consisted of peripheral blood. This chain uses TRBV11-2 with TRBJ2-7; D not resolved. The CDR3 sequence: CASSLDAVLYF. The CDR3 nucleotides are TGTGCCAGCAGCTTAGATGCGGTCCTGTACTTC.